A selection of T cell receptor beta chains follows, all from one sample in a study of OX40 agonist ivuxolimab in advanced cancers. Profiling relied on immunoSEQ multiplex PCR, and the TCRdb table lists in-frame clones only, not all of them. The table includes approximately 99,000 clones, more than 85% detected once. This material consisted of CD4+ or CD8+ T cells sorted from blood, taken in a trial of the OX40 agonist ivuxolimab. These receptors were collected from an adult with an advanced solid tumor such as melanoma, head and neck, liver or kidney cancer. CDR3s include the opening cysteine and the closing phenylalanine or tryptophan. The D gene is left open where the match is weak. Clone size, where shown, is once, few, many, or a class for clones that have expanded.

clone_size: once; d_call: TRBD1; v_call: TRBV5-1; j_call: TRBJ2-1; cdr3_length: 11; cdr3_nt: TGCGCCAGCAGCTTAGGACAGGTTAGGTTCTTC; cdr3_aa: CASSLGQVRFF
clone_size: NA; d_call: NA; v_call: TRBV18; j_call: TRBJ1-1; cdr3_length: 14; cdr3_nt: TGTGCCAGCTCAGAAGGGGGAGGTTCCACTGAAGCTTTCTTT; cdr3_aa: CASSEGGGSTEAFF
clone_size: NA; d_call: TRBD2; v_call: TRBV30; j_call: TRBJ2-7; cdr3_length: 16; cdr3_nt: TGTGCCTGGAGCCCTAGGAGGACTAGCGGTTCCTACGAGCAGTACTTC; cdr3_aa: CAWSPRRTSGSYEQYF
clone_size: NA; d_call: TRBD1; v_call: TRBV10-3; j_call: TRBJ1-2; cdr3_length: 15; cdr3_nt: TGTGCCATCAGTGAGGGGAGACAGGGGGCTGTTGGCTACACCTTC; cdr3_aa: CAISEGRQGAVGYTF
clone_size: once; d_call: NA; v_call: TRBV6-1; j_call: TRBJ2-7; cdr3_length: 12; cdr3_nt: TGTGCCAGCAGTGCGAACAACTACGAGCAGTACTTC; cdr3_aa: CASSANNYEQYF
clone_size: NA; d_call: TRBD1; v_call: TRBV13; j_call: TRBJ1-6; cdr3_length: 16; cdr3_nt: TGTGCCAGCAGCTTAGAGTCGGGACAGAGAAATTCACCCCTCCACTTT; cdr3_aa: CASSLESGQRNSPLHF
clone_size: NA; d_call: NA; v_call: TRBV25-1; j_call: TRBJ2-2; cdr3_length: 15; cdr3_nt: TGTGCCAGCAGTGAGCGACTTATCACGACCGGGGAGCTGTTTTTT; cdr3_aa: CASSERLITTGELFF
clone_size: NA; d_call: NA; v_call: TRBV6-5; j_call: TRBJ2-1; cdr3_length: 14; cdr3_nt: TGTGCCAGCAGTTCGACCGGGGTGGGCAATGAGCAGTTCTTC; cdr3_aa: CASSSTGVGNEQFF
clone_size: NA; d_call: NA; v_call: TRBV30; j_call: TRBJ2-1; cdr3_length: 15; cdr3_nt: TGTGCCTGGAGTGTACGTGGAGTTGGCTACAATGAGCAGTTCTTC; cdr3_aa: CAWSVRGVGYNEQFF
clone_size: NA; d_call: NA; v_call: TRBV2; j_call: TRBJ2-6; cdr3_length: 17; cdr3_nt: TGTGCCAGCAGTCCCTCGACGGGAAGGACTGGGGCCAACGTCCTGACTTTC; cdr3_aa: CASSPSTGRTGANVLTF
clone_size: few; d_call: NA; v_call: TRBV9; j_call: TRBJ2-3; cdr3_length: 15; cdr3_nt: TGTGCCAGCAGCGTAGCTGCACTTTACACAGATACGCAGTATTTT; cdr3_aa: CASSVAALYTDTQYF
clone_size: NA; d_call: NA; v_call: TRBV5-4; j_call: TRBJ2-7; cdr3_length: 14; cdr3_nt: TGTGCCAGCAGCCCCGGAGGGTCGAGGAACGAGCAGTACTTC; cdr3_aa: CASSPGGSRNEQYF
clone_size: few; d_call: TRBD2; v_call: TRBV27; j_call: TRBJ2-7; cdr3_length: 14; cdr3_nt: TGTGCCAGCACCCGGACTAGCGGGAGCTACGAGCAGTACTTC; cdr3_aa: CASTRTSGSYEQYF
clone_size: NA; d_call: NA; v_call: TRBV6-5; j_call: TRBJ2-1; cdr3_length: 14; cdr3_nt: TGTGCCAGCAGTTCCCCGGTTTACGACAATGAGCAGTTCTTC; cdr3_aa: CASSSPVYDNEQFF
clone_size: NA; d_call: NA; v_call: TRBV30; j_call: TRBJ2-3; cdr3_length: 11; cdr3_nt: TGTGCCTGGAGGATCTTGGATACGCAGTATTTT; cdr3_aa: CAWRILDTQYF
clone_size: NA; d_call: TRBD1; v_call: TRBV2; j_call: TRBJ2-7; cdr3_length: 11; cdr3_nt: TGTGCCAGCAGACAGGGGTACGAGCAGTACTTC; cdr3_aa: CASRQGYEQYF
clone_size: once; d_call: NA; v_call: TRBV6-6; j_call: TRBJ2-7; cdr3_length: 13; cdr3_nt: TGTGCCAGCAGCACGGGGCAAACCTACGAGCAGTACTTC; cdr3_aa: CASSTGQTYEQYF
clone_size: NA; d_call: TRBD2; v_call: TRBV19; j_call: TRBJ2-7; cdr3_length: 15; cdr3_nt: TGTGCCAGTAGTATAGCGACTAGCGGCACCTACGAGCAGTACTTC; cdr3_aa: CASSIATSGTYEQYF
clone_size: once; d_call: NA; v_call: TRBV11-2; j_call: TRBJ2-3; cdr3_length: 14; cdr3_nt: TGTGCCAGCAGCTTTGTCGGATTCACAGATACGCAGTATTTT; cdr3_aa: CASSFVGFTDTQYF
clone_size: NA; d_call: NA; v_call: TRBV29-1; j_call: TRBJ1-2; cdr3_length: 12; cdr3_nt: TGCAGCGTTGAACGGGGCCGGGCTGGCTACACCTTC; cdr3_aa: CSVERGRAGYTF
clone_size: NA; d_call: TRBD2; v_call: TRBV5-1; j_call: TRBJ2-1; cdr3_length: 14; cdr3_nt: TGCGCCAGCAGCCCGGGACTAGCGAGCAATGAGCAGTTCTTC; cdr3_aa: CASSPGLASNEQFF
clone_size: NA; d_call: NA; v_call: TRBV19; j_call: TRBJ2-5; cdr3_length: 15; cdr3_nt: TGTGCCAGTAGTATAGGGGGGGGGCGACAAGAGACCCAGTACTTC; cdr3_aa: CASSIGGGRQETQYF
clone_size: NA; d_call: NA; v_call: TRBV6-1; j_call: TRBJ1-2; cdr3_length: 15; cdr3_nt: TGTGCCAGCAGTGAAGCTGGAATCCAGCCATATGGCTACACCTTC; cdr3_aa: CASSEAGIQPYGYTF
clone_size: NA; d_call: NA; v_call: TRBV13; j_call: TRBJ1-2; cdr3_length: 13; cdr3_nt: TGTGCCAGCAGCTCGGACAATAACCTCGCGGGCACCTTC; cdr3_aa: CASSSDNNLAGTF
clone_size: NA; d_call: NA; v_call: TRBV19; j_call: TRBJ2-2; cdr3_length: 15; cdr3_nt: TGTGCCAGTAGTCTCCGTGTCGGGGACACCGGGGAGCTGTTTTTT; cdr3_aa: CASSLRVGDTGELFF
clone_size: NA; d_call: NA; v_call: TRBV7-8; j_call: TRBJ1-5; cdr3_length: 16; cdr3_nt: TGTGCCAGCAGCTTAGGGGGGGGGACGGGCAATCAGCCCCAGCATTTT; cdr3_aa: CASSLGGGTGNQPQHF